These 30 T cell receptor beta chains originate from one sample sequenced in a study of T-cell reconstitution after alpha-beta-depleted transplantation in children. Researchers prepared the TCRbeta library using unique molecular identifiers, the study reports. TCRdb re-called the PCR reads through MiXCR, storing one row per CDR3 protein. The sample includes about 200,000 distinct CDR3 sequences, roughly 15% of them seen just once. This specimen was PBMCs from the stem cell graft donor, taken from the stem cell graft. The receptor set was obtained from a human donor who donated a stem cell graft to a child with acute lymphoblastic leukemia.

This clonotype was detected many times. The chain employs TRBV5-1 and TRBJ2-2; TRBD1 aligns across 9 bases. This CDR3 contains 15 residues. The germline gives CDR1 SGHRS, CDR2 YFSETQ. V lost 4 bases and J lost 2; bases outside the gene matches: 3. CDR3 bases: TGCGCCAGCAGCCGGGACAGGGTTAACACCGGGGAGCTGTTTTTT. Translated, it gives CASSRDRVNTGELFF.

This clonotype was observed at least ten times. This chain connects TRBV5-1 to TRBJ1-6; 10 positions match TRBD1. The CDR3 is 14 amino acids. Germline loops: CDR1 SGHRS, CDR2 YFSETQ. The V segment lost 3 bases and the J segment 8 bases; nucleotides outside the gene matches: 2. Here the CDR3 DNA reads TGCGCCAGCAGCTACGGGACAGGGGATTCACCCCTCCACTTT. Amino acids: CASSYGTGDSPLHF. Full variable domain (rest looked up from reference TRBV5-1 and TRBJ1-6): KAGVTQTPRYLIKTRGQQVTLSCSPISGHRSVSWYQQTPGQGLQFLFEYFSETQRNKGNFPGRFSGRQFSNSRSEMNVSTLELGDSALYLCASSYGTGDSPLHFGNGTRLTVT.

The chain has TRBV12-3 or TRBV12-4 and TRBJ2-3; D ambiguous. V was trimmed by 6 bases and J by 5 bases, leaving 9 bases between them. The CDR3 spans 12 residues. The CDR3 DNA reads TGTGCCAGCAGCCCGGTCAGAGATACGCAGTATTTT. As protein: CASSPVRDTQYF.

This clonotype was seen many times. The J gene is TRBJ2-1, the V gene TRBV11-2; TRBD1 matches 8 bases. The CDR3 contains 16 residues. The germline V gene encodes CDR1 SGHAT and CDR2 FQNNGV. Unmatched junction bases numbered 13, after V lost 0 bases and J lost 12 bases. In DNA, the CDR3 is TGTGCCAGCAGCTTAGAACGGTCAGGGGGCGCATTTTTGCAGTTCTTC. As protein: CASSLERSGGAFLQFF.

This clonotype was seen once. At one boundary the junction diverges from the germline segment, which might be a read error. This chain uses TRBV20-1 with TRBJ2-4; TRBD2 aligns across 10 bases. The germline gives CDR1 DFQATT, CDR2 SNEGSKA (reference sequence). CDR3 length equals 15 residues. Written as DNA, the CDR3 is TGCAGTGCTAGAGATCGAGGACTAGCGGTAAACAGTCAGTACTTC. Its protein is CSARDRGLAVNSQYF.

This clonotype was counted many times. The CDR3 DNA follows: TGCGCCAGCAGCTTGGAGGCAGCACGTCCTACGAGGCAGTACTTC. The encoded protein is CASSLEAARPTRQYF. The gene calls are TRBV5-1 and TRBJ2-7; D gene uncertain. Trimming cost V 0 bases and J 9 bases, with 19 bases left between them. Looked up from germline, CDR1 is SGHRS and CDR2 is YFSETQ. CDR3 length equals 15 residues.

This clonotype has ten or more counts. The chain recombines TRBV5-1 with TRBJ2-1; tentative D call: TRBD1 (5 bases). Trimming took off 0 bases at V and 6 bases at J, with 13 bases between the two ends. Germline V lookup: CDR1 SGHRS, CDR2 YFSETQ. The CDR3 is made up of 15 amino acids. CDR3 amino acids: CASSLGSSGANEQFF. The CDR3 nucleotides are TGCGCCAGCAGCTTGGGGTCCTCTGGGGCCAATGAGCAGTTCTTC. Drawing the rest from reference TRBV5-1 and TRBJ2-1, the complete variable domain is KAGVTQTPRYLIKTRGQQVTLSCSPISGHRSVSWYQQTPGQGLQFLFEYFSETQRNKGNFPGRFSGRQFSNSRSEMNVSTLELGDSALYLCASSLGSSGANEQFFGPGTRLTVL.

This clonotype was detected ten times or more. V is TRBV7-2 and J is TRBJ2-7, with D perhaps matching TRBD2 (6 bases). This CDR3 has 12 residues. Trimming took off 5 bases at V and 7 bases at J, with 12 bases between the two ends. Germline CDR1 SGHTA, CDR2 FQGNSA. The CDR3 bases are TGTGCCAGCAGCACGTGGACTAAGGAGCAGTACTTC. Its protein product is CASSTWTKEQYF.

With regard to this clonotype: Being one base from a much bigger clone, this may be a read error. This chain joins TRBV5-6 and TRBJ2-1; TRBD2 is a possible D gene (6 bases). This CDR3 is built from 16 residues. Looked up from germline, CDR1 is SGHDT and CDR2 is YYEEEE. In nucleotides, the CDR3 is TGTGCCATCAGCTTACGGGAGTCGAACCCCTACAATGAGCAGTTCTTC. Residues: CAISLRESNPYNEQFF.

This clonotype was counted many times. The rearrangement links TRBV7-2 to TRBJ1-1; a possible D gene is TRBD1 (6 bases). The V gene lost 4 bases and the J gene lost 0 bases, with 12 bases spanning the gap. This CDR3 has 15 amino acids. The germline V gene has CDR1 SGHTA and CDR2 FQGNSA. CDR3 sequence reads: CASSSDRAMNTEAFF. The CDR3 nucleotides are TGTGCCAGCAGCTCGGACAGAGCCATGAACACTGAAGCTTTCTTT.

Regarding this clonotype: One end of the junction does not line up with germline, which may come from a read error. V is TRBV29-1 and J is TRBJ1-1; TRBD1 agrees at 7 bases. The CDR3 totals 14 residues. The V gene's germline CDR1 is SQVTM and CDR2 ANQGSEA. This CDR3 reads CSVKDRADRTEAFF. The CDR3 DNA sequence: TGCAGCGTTAAAGACAGGGCGGATCGGACTGAAGCTTTCTTT.

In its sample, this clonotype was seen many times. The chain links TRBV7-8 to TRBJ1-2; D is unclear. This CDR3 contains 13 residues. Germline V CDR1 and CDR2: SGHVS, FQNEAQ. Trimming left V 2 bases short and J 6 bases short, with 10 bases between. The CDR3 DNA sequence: TGTGCCAGCAGCTTATCCGGGTTGGATGGCTACACCTTC. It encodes CASSLSGLDGYTF.

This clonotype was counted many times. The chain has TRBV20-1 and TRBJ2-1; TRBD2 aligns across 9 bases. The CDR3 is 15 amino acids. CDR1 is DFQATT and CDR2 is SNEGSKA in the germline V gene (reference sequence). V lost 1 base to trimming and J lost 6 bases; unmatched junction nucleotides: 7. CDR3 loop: CSARARLAGANEQFF. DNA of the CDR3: TGCAGTGCTAGAGCGAGGTTAGCGGGAGCCAATGAGCAGTTCTTC.

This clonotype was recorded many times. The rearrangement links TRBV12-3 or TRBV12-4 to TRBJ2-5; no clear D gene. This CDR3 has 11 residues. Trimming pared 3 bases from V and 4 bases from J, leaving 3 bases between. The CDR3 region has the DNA TGTGCCAGCAGTTTCAGAGAGACCCAGTACTTC. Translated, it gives CASSFRETQYF.

The CDR3 region is CASSLGSSLNTQYF. The CDR3 DNA reads as TGTGCCAGCAGCCTAGGTAGCAGCCTGAATACGCAGTATTTT. The V gene is TRBV11-2, the J gene TRBJ2-3; D gene unclear. The ends were cut back, 5 bases at V and 7 bases at J, with 16 bases in the middle. The length of the CDR3 is 14 residues. Germline CDR1 and CDR2: SGHAT and FQNNGV.

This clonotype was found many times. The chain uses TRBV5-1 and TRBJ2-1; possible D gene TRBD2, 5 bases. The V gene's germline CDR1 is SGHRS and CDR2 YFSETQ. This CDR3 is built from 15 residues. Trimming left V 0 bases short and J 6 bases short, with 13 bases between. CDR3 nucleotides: TGCGCCAGCAGCTTGGTTGGGAGTGGAGGCAATGAGCAGTTCTTC. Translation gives CASSLVGSGGNEQFF.

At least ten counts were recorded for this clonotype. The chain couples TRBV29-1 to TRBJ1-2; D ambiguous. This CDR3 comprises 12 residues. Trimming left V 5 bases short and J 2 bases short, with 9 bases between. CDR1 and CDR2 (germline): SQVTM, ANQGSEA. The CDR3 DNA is TGCAGCGTTATTGACCTAAACTATGGCTACACCTTC. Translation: CSVIDLNYGYTF. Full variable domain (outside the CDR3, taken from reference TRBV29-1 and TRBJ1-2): SAVISQKPSRDICQRGTSLTIQCQVDSQVTMMFWYRQQPGQSLTLIATANQGSEATYESGFVIDKFPISRPNLTFSTLTVSNMSPEDSSIYLCSVIDLNYGYTFGSGTRLTVV.

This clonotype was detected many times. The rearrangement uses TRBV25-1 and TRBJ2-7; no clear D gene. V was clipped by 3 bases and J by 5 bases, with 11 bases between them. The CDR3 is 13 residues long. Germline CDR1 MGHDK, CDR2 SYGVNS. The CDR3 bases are TGTGCCAGCAGTGAGGGCGAGGCGAACGAGCAGTACTTC. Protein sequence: CASSEGEANEQYF.

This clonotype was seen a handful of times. CDR3 in DNA: TGTGCCAGCAGTGAATTTGGGACAGGTCAAAATGAGCAGTTCTTC. Protein: CASSEFGTGQNEQFF. The V call is TRBV6-1, the J call TRBJ2-1; 8 bases are a match to TRBD1. J was trimmed by 7 bases and V by 2 bases; bases with no gene match: 7. The germline V gene encodes CDR1 MNHNS and CDR2 SASEGT. This CDR3 is built from 15 residues.

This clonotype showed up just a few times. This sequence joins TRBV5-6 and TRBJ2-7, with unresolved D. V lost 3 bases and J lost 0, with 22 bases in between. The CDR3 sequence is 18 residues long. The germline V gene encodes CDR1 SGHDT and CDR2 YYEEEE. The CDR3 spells CASSSPSGPRKSSYEQYF. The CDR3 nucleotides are TGTGCCAGCAGCTCACCCTCCGGGCCGCGGAAAAGCTCCTACGAGCAGTACTTC.

The CDR3: CASSRKKGQGNDEQFF. CDR3 sequence (DNA): TGCGCCAGCAGCAGAAAAAAGGGACAGGGGAACGATGAGCAGTTCTTC. V gene TRBV5-1 combines with J gene TRBJ2-1; 10 bases map to TRBD1. J was trimmed by 8 bases and V by 4 bases; bases with no gene match: 12. This CDR3 has 16 amino acids. Germline lookup yields CDR1 SGHRS and CDR2 YFSETQ.

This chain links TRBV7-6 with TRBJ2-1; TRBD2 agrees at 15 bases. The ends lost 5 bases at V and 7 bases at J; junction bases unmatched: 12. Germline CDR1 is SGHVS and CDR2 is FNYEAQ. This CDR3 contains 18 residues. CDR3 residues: CASSRNRGLAGGGNEQFF. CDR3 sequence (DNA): TGTGCCAGCAGCCGCAACCGTGGACTAGCGGGAGGGGGGAATGAGCAGTTCTTC.

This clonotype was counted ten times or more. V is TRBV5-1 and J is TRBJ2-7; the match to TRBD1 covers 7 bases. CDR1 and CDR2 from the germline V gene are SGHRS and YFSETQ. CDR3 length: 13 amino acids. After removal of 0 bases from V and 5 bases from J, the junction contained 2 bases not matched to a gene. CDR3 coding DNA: TGCGCCAGCAGCTTGGACAGGGGCCACGAGCAGTACTTC. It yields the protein CASSLDRGHEQYF.

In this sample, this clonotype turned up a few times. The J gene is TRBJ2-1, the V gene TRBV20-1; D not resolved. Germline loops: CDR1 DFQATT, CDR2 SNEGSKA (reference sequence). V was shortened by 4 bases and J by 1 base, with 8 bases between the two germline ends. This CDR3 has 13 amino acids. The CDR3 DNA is TGCAGTGCTACCAGACGATCCTACAATGAGCAGTTCTTC. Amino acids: CSATRRSYNEQFF.

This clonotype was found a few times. In DNA, the CDR3 is TGTGCGGCGGGGACAGGGTCCTACAATGAGCAGTTCTTC. This sequence encodes CAAGTGSYNEQFF. The V gene is TRBV7-8, the J gene TRBJ2-1; 9 nucleotides align to TRBD1. The CDR3 sequence is 13 residues long. Germline assignment: CDR1 SGHVS and CDR2 FQNEAQ.

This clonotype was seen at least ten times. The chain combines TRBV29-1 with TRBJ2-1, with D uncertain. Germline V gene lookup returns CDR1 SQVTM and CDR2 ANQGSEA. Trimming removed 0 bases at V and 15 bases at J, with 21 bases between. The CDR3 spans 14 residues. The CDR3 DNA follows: TGCAGCGTTGAAGATCACCCCGGGTCCGAAGGTGCGTTCTTC. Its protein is CSVEDHPGSEGAFF.

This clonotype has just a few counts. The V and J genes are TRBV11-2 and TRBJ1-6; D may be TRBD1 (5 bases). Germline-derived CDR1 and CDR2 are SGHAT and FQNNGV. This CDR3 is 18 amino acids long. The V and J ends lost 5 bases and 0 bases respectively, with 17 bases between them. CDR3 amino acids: CASSGQLRFSSYNSPLHF. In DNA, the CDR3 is TGTGCCAGCAGCGGACAACTCCGATTCAGCTCCTATAATTCACCCCTCCACTTT.

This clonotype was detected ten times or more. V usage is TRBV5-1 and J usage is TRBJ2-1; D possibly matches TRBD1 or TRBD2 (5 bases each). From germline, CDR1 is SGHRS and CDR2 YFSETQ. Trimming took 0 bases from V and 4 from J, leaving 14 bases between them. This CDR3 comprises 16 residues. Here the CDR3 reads CASSLGGPPSYNEQFF. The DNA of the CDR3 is TGCGCCAGCAGCTTGGGGGGACCACCTTCTTACAATGAGCAGTTCTTC.

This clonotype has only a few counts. CDR3 loop: CASSAPLQGGSGTEAFF. The CDR3 DNA follows: TGTGCCAGCAGTGCCCCCCTCCAAGGGGGCTCTGGCACTGAAGCTTTCTTT. The V gene is TRBV6-1, the J gene TRBJ1-1; 7 bases are a match to TRBD1. CDR1 is MNHNS, CDR2 SASEGT, per germline. J lost 4 bases, V lost 4 bases, and 15 bases had no gene match. The CDR3 runs to 17 residues.

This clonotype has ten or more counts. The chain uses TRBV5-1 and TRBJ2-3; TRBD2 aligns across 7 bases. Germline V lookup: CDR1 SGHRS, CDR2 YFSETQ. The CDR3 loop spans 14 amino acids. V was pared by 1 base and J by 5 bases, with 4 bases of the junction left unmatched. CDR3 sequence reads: CASSLTSAEDTQYF. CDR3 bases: TGCGCCAGCAGCTTGACTAGCGCCGAAGATACGCAGTATTTT.